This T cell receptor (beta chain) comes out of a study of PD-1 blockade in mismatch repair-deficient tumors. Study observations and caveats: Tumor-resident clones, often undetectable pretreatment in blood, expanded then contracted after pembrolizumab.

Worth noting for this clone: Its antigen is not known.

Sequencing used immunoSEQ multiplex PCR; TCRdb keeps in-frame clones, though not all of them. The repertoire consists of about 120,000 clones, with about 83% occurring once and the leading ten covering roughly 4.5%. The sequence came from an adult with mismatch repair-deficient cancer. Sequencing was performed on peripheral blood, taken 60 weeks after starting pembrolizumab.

CDR3 nucleotide sequence: TGTGCCAGCAGCTCGGCGGGAGGTCCCACCGGGGAGCTGTTTTTT. Its translation is CASSSAGGPTGELFF. The chain uses TRBV7-9 and TRBJ2-2, with 8 bases that match TRBD2. The CDR3 runs 15 residues. The V segment lost 4 bases and the J segment 4 bases; nucleotides outside the gene matches: 5. Germline values: CDR1 SEHNR, CDR2 FQNEAQ (reference sequence).